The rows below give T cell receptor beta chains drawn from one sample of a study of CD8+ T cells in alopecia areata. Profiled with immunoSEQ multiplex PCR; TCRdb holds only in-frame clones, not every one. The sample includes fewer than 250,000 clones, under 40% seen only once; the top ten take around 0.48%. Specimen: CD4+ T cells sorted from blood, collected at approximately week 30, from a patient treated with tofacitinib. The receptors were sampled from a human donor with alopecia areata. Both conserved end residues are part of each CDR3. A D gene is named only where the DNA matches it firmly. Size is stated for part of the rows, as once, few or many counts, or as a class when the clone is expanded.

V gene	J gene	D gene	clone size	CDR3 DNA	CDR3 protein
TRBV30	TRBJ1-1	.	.	TGTGCCTGGAAGATGGGTTGGGTCGGCACTGAAGCTTTCTTT	CAWKMGWVGTEAFF
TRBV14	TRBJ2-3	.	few	TGTGCCAGCAGCCAAGGGACATTCACAGATACGCAGTATTTT	CASSQGTFTDTQYF
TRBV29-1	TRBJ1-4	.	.	TGCAGCGCCGGCGGAGGGAGTCGGGAAAAACTGTTTTTT	CSAGGGSREKLFF
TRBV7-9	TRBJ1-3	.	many	TGTGCCAGCAGCTTACAGGGAAACACCATATATTTT	CASSLQGNTIYF
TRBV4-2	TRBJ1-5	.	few	TGTGCCAGCAGCCAAGAAAGAGGACGGTTTTTTAGCAATCAGCCCCAGCATTTT	CASSQERGRFFSNQPQHF
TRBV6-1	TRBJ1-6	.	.	TGTGCCAGCAGTGAAATCCCAGATTCACCCCTCCACTTT	CASSEIPDSPLHF
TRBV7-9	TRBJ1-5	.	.	TGTGCCAGCAGCCCGGACGGAGGTGGCAATCAGCCCCAGCATTTT	CASSPDGGGNQPQHF
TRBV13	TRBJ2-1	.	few	TGTGCCAGCAGCCTTGTGACAGGGACTGTAGCCAATGAGCAGTTCTTC	CASSLVTGTVANEQFF
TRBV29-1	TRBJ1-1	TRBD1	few	TGCAGCGTTGAACCCGGACAGGGAGGCACTGAAGCTTTCTTT	CSVEPGQGGTEAFF
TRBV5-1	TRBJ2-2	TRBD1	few	TGCGCCAGCAGCCCCGAACAGGGGACAAACACCGGGGAGCTGTTTTTT	CASSPEQGTNTGELFF
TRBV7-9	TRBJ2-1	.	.	TGTGCCAGCAGGGTAGGCAATGAGCAGTTCTTC	CASRVGNEQFF
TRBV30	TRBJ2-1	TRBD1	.	TGTGCCTGGAGTCTGGGACAGGGGTCATGGGAGCAGTTCTTC	CAWSLGQGSWEQFF
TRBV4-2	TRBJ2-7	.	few	TGTGCCAGCAGCTCCGGGAGATCCTACGAGCAGTACTTC	CASSSGRSYEQYF
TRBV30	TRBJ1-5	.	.	TGTGCCTGCCGCGCTTTTGGGGCTGGAAGCAATCAGCCCCAGCATTTT	CACRAFGAGSNQPQHF
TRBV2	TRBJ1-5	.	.	TGTGCCAGCACGTTCGACAGAGGAGGGAATCAGCCCCAGCATTTT	CASTFDRGGNQPQHF
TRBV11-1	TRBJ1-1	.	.	TGTGCCAGCAGCTTATCGACTCTCGAAGCTTTCTTT	CASSLSTLEAFF
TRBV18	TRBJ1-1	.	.	TGTGCCAGCTCACGGGAGGGCACTGAAGCTTTCTTT	CASSREGTEAFF
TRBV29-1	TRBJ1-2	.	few	TGCAGCGTGGGTTTCTTTGGGTCAGGGGACTATGGCTACACCTTC	CSVGFFGSGDYGYTF
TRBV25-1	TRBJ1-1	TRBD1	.	TGTGCCAGCAGTGAGGGCGGACAGGGAATGGTGAACACTGAAGCTTTCTTT	CASSEGGQGMVNTEAFF
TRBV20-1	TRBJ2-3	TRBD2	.	TGCAGTGCTATCGGGGGGATAACGCAGTATTTT	CSAIGGITQYF
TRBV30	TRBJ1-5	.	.	TGTGCCTGGAGTGTACGCGCAGGCCAGCCCCAGCATTTT	CAWSVRAGQPQHF
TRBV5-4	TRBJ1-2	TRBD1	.	TGTGCCAGCAGATGGACAGGATCAGGCTATGGCTACACCTTC	CASRWTGSGYGYTF
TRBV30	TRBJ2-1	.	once	TGTGCCTGGAGTGTCAGCTTCGATGAGCAGTTCTTC	CAWSVSFDEQFF
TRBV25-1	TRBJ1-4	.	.	TGTGCCAGCAGTGATCCGACAGTCTCTAATGAAAAACTGTTTTTT	CASSDPTVSNEKLFF
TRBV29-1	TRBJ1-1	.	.	TGCAGCGTTGACAGAGGGTTGAACACTGAAGCTTTCTTT	CSVDRGLNTEAFF
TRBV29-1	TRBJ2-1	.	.	TGCAGCGTTGCAAAACCCCTTTACAATGAGCAGTTCTTC	CSVAKPLYNEQFF
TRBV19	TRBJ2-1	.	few	TGTGCCAGTATGGTGACGGCGACCTACAATGAGCAGTTCTTC	CASMVTATYNEQFF
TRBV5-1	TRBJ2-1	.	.	TGCGCCAGCAGCTTGGCCAAGGGGAAACACAGGGACAATGAGCAGTTCTTC	CASSLAKGKHRDNEQFF
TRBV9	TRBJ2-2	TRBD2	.	TGTGCCAGCAGCCCCACCGGGGGGATTTCCGGGGAGCTGTTTTTT	CASSPTGGISGELFF
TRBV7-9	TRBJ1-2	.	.	TGTGCCAGCAGCTTAGACCCTAACTATGGCTACACCTTC	CASSLDPNYGYTF
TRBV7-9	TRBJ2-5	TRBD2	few	TGTGCCAGCAGCTCCCTAGCGGGCCAACAAGAGACCCAGTACTTC	CASSSLAGQQETQYF
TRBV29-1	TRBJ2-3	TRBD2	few	TGCAGCCTGGCGGGGGTTCCCACAGATACGCAGTATTTT	CSLAGVPTDTQYF
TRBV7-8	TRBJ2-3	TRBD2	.	TGTGCCAGCAGCTTAGTGGGGGGGTTCACAGATACGCAGTATTTT	CASSLVGGFTDTQYF
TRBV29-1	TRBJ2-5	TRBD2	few	TGCAGCGTTGGCCGGCGACTAGCGAAAGAGACCCAGTACTTC	CSVGRRLAKETQYF
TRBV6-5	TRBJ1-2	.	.	TGTGCCAGCAGTTACGAGGGAGACTATGGCTACACCTTC	CASSYEGDYGYTF
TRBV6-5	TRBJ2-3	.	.	TGTGCCAGCAGTCAGTTGGGGGTGCGTGGTACGCAGTATTTT	CASSQLGVRGTQYF
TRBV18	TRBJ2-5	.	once	TGTGCCAGCTCACCGTCGCAGGACCAAGAGACCCAGTACTTC	CASSPSQDQETQYF
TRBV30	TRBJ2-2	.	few	TGTGCCTGGATGTGGAGAGGGCGCACCGGGGAGCTGTTTTTT	CAWMWRGRTGELFF
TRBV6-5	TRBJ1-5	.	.	TGTGCCAGCAGTTACTCGAAGTCAGGGGCATCCCAGCCCCAGCATTTT	CASSYSKSGASQPQHF
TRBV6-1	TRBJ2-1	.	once	TGTGCCAGCACTCCTCCCTGGGGGGCGAACAATGAGCAGTTCTTC	CASTPPWGANNEQFF
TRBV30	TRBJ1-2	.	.	TGTGCCTGGAGTGTAGACAGAGGAAGATATGGCTACACCTTC	CAWSVDRGRYGYTF
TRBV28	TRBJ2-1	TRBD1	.	TGTGCCAGCAGTTTGGGGACAGGGGTCGGAAATGAGCAGTTCTTC	CASSLGTGVGNEQFF
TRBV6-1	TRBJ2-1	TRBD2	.	TGTGCCAGCAGTGAAAAGAAACTAGCGCACTCCTACAATGAGCAGTTCTTC	CASSEKKLAHSYNEQFF
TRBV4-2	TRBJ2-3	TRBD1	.	TGTGCCAGCAGCCAAGGACAGGGGGGGACAGATACGCAGTATTTT	CASSQGQGGTDTQYF
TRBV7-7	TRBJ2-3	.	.	TGTGCCAGCAGCAGACTGGTTTTCACAGATACGCAGTATTTT	CASSRLVFTDTQYF
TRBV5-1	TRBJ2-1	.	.	TGCGCCAGCAGAGGTCGGACGGCAAGAAAGACCTACAATCCCTACAATGAGCAGTTCTTC	CASRGRTARKTYNPYNEQFF
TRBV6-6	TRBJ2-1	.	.	TGTGCCAGCAGTTACTCCGGTGGGGGGGCGTACAATGAGCAGTTCTTC	CASSYSGGGAYNEQFF
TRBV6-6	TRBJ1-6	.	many	TGTGCCAGCAGTCTCCCGAGGGGGGATAATTCACCCCTCCACTTT	CASSLPRGDNSPLHF
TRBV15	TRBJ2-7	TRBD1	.	TGTGCCACCAGCCGAACCCTGGACAGGACCTACGAGCAGTACTTC	CATSRTLDRTYEQYF
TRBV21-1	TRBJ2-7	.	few	TGTGCCAGCAGCAAAGAGAACGGGAGGGCCTACGAGCAGTACTTC	CASSKENGRAYEQYF
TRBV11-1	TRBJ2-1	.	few	TGTGCCAGCAGCTTATCAACTAGCTCGGGGAATGAGCAGTTCTTC	CASSLSTSSGNEQFF
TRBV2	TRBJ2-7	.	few	TGTGCCAGCAGTGTTCATGGCGGGGCAGCCTACGAGCAGTACTTC	CASSVHGGAAYEQYF
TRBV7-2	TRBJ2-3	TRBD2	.	TGTGCCAGCAGCTTAGGGGGACTACCCCGAGATACGCAGTATTTT	CASSLGGLPRDTQYF
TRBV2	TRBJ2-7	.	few	TGTGCCAGCAGTTCACAGGGATACGAGCAGTACTTC	CASSSQGYEQYF
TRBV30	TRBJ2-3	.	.	TGTGCCTGGACGACAGGGGGCCTAGCGGGAGGAAGAGATACGCAGTATTTT	CAWTTGGLAGGRDTQYF
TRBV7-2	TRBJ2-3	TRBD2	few	TGTGCCAGCAGCTTCGGGACTAGCGCTGATACGCAGTATTTT	CASSFGTSADTQYF
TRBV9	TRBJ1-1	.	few	TGTGCCAGCAGCGTAGGGGGAGGGGGCACTGAAGCTTTCTTT	CASSVGGGGTEAFF